These 19 T cell receptor beta chains share one sample of origin, sequenced in a study of T cells in Graves' hyperthyroidism and ophthalmopathy. Amplification yielded TCR beta CDR3 regions, with RNA transcripts as the source. Primed by the HTBI set, a first-round RT-PCR was run on the TCR CDR3. TCRdb reprocessed the multiplex PCR reads via MiXCR and lists one record per CDR3 protein. The repertoire includes around 290,000 distinct CDR3 sequences, about a sixth of them detected once, and approximately 60% sits in the top ten. Sequencing was carried out using blood. Every receptor here comes from an older woman with Graves' ophthalmopathy.

This clonotype was recorded at least ten times. The chain is built from TRBV5-1 and TRBJ2-7, with unresolved D. Looked up from germline, CDR1 is SGHRS and CDR2 is YFSETQ. The ends were cut back, 1 base at V and 6 bases at J, with 14 bases in the middle. This CDR3 has 14 amino acids. The CDR3 sequence: CASSLSRLVGEQYF. The CDR3 region has the DNA TGCGCCAGCAGCTTGAGTCGGCTGGTTGGCGAGCAGTACTTC.

This clonotype occurred a few times. Sequence at one end of the junction differs from germline and may be a read error. The rearrangement uses TRBV12-3 or TRBV12-4 and TRBJ2-7; D is unclear. This CDR3 contains 13 residues. The CDR3 sequence is CAGSLGTAYEQYF. The CDR3 nucleotides read TGTGCCGGCAGTTTGGGCACCGCCTACGAGCAGTACTTC.

This clonotype has a count of ten or more. V and J are TRBV5-5 and TRBJ2-7; D gene uncertain. This CDR3 comprises 12 residues. V lost 3 bases, J lost 3 bases, and 7 bases lay in between. Germline V gene lookup returns CDR1 SGHKS and CDR2 YYEKEE (reference sequence). CDR3 sequence reads: CASSSVLYEQYF. CDR3 nucleotide sequence: TGTGCCAGCAGCTCGGTCCTCTACGAGCAGTACTTC.

This clonotype has at least ten counts. CDR3 residues: CASSPSGQGARDQFF. The CDR3 DNA is TGTGCCAGCAGTCCCTCGGGACAGGGGGCGCGGGACCAGTTCTTC. This chain connects TRBV27 to TRBJ2-1; 12 positions match TRBD1. This CDR3 has 15 amino acids. The germline CDR1 and CDR2 sequences are MNHEY and SMNVEV (reference sequence). V shed 5 bases and J 13 bases; nucleotides not matched to a gene: 12.

V and J are TRBV6-5 and TRBJ2-1; D possibly corresponds to TRBD2 (7 bases). V was pared by 2 bases and J by 8 bases, with 13 bases between. Per germline, CDR1 MNHEY and CDR2 SVGAGI. This CDR3 is 14 amino acids long. The chain's CDR3 is CASSYQGGGYEQFF. CDR3 nucleotides: TGTGCCAGCAGTTACCAGGGAGGGGGTTATGAGCAGTTCTTC.

This clonotype was seen at least ten times. This rearrangement joins TRBV9 to TRBJ1-1, with 7 bases identical to TRBD1. The CDR3 is 12 residues long. Unmatched junction bases numbered 3, after V lost 2 bases and J lost 8 bases. Germline values: CDR1 SGDLS, CDR2 YYNGEE. CDR3 nucleotide sequence: TGTGCCAGCAGCGTGGTACAGGGGGAAGCTTTCTTT. This gives the protein CASSVVQGEAFF.

The J gene is TRBJ1-2, the V gene TRBV20-1; no firm D call. The length of the CDR3 is 13 residues. V shed 3 bases and J shed 8 bases, with 16 bases lying between them. Per the germline V gene, CDR1 is DFQATT and CDR2 is SNEGSKA (reference sequence). The CDR3 loop is CSARSPLPSGYTF. As DNA, the CDR3 is TGCAGTGCTAGGTCGCCGTTACCTAGCGGCTACACCTTC.

This clonotype was counted between two and nine times. V is TRBV20-1 and J is TRBJ1-3; D gene uncertain. Germline CDR1 and CDR2: DFQATT and SNEGSKA (reference sequence). The CDR3 is made up of 14 amino acids. V was shortened by 6 bases and J by 0 bases, with 12 bases between the two germline ends. In DNA form, the CDR3 reads TGCAGTGCCCCAGGACGGGGCTCTGGAAACACCATATATTTT. Amino acid sequence: CSAPGRGSGNTIYF.

This clonotype was observed many times. The chain is built from TRBV7-9 and TRBJ1-1; D call uncertain. The CDR3 consists of 14 residues. The V gene's germline CDR1 is SEHNR and CDR2 FQNEAQ (reference sequence). Trimming shortened V by 1 base and J by 1 base, and 7 bases separated the two germline ends. The CDR3 DNA reads as TGTGCCAGCAGCTTAGTTCGGCCGAACACTGAAGCTTTCTTT. This encodes CASSLVRPNTEAFF.

J is TRBJ2-2 and V is TRBV11-3, with D perhaps matching TRBD2 (5 bases). V gave up 5 bases and J gave up 1 base, with 5 bases separating them. From germline, CDR1 is SGHNT and CDR2 YENEEA. This CDR3 spans 13 amino acids. For the CDR3, the DNA is TGTGCCAGCAGCCGGGGGAACACCGGGGAGCTGTTTTTT. It specifies CASSRGNTGELFF. Complete variable domain (other parts from reference TRBV11-3 and TRBJ2-2): EAGVVQSPRYKIIEKKQPVAFWCNPISGHNTLYWYLQNLGQGPELLIRYENEEAVDDSQLPKDRFSAERLKGVDSTLKIQPAELGDSAVYLCASSRGNTGELFFGEGSRLTVL.

This chain connects TRBV20-1 to TRBJ1-6; D is perhaps TRBD1 (5 bases). The CDR3 spans 17 residues. V was clipped by 0 bases and J by 7 bases, with 19 bases between them. Germline V gene data show CDR1 as DFQATT and CDR2 as SNEGSKA (reference sequence). The CDR3 nucleotides read TGCAGTGCTAGAGATCTGCCACAGGCAGGCGGAAATTCACCCCTCCACTTT. Residues: CSARDLPQAGGNSPLHF.

The gene calls are TRBV7-2 and TRBJ2-7; no definite D call. CDR3 length equals 13 residues. Germline lookup yields CDR1 SGHTA and CDR2 FQGNSA. Between the trimmed V and J ends, which lost 1 base and 3 bases, there was a span of 7 bases. Here the CDR3 reads CASSLGNYYEQYF. CDR3 coding DNA: TGTGCCAGCAGCTTAGGGAATTACTACGAGCAGTACTTC.

This clonotype was found many times. The chain links TRBV10-3 to TRBJ2-7, with D perhaps assigned TRBD1 or TRBD2 (6 bases each). Trimming removed 3 bases from V and 2 bases from J, with 20 bases in between. In germline, CDR1 is ENHRY, CDR2 SYGVKD. The CDR3 is 17 residues long. The CDR3 region has the DNA TGTGCCATCAGTGATCCTGGGGGGCCAGTAGCGGCCTACGAGCAGTACTTC. This gives the protein CAISDPGGPVAAYEQYF.

This clonotype was recorded many times. This chain uses TRBV15 with TRBJ2-1; D ambiguous. Trimming shortened V by 5 bases and J by 7 bases, and 9 bases separated the two germline ends. Per the germline V gene, CDR1 is LNHNV and CDR2 is YYDKDF (reference sequence). CDR3 size: 12 residues. The CDR3 coding sequence is TGTGCCACCAGCGGTATAGGGAATGAGCAGTTCTTC. Amino acid sequence: CATSGIGNEQFF.

As concerns this clonotype: A much larger clonotype is one base distant, so this may be a read error. The chain carries TRBV5-1 and TRBJ1-5, with D unresolved. This CDR3 region has 14 residues. The V end was cut by 4 bases, the J end by 3 bases, with 11 bases between. In germline, CDR1 is SGHRS, CDR2 YFSETQ. CDR3 sequence: CASSIGASNQPQHF. The DNA for the CDR3 is TGCGCCAGCAGCATCGGAGCTTCCAATCAGCCCCAGCATTTT. The entire variable domain, with the rest obtained from reference TRBV5-1 and TRBJ1-5, is as follows: KAGVTQTPRYLIKTRGQQVTLSCSPISGHRSVSWYQQTPGQGLQFLFEYFSETQRNKGNFPGRFSGRQFSNSRSEMNVSTLELGDSALYLCASSIGASNQPQHFGDGTRLSIL.

This clonotype was counted ten times or more. The chain is built from TRBV6-2 or TRBV6-3 and TRBJ2-1; 8 nucleotides align to TRBD2. CDR3 length: 14 amino acids. CDR1 and CDR2 (germline): MNHEY, SVGEGT. J lost 5 bases, V lost 7 bases, and 7 bases had no gene match. The CDR3 DNA is TGTGCCAGCACCCGACTAGCGCCCAACAATGAGCAGTTCTTC. Translating it yields CASTRLAPNNEQFF.

Many counts were recorded for this clonotype. The J gene is TRBJ1-5, the V gene TRBV7-8; D perhaps matches TRBD1 (6 bases). The CDR3 contains 16 residues. Trimming removed 1 base from V and 7 bases from J, with 17 bases in between. Germline CDR1 SGHVS, CDR2 FQNEAQ. CDR3 amino acids: CASSLGGGSSVQPQHF. DNA for the CDR3: TGTGCCAGCAGCTTAGGGGGGGGCTCGTCAGTACAGCCCCAGCATTTT.

This clonotype came up once. A much larger clone is a single base away; this may be a read error. The chain recombines TRBV18 with TRBJ2-2; D unclear. The germline CDR1 and CDR2 sequences are KGHSH and LQKENI. Between the trimmed V and J ends, which lost 2 bases and 7 bases, there was a span of 11 bases. This CDR3 is built from 14 residues. CDR3 sequence (DNA): TGTGCCAGCTCACCATCGCACAGCGTCGGGGAGCTGTTTTTT. Its translation is CASSPSHSVGELFF. The full variable domain, in which reference TRBV18 and TRBJ2-2 provide the parts outside the CDR3, is NAGVMQNPRHLVRRRGQEARLRCSPMKGHSHVYWYRQLPEEGLKFMVYLQKENIIDESGMPKERFSAEFPKEGPSILRIQQVVRGDSAAYFCASSPSHSVGELFFGEGSRLTVL.

This clonotype was observed at least ten times. CDR3 residues: CASSPRETTYEQYF. The CDR3 DNA is TGTGCCAGCTCACCCCGGGAAACTACGTACGAGCAGTACTTC. The chain links TRBV7-8 to TRBJ2-7; perhaps TRBD2 as D (5 bases). The CDR3 extends over 14 amino acids. The V end was cut by 8 bases, the J end by 4 bases, with 18 bases between. Germline loops: CDR1 SGHVS, CDR2 FQNEAQ.